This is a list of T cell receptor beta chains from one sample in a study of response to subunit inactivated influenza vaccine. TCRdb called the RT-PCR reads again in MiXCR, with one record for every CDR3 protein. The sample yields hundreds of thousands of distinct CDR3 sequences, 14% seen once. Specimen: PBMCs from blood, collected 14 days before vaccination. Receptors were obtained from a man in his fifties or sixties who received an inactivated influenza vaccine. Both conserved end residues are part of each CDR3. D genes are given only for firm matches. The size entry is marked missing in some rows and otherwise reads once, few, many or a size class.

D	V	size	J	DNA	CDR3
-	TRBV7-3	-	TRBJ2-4	TGTGCCAGCAGCTTAACGAACGAAAACATTCAGTACTTC	CASSLTNENIQYF
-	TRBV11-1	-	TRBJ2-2	TGTGCCAGCAGCTTAGGAGTCCCCGGGACTCCGAACACCGGGGAGCTGTTTTTT	CASSLGVPGTPNTGELFF
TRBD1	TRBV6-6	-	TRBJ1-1	TGTGCCAGCAGTAACACAGGGGGCAATGAAGCTTTCTTT	CASSNTGGNEAFF
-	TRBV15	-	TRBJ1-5	TGTGCCACCAGTATGTCACGACGCAATCAGCCCCAGCATTTT	CATSMSRRNQPQHF
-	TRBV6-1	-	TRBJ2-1	TGTGCCAGCAGTCCCCAGGGACGCCCTGACAATGAGCAGTTCTTC	CASSPQGRPDNEQFF
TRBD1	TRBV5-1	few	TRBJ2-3	TGCGCCAGCAGCTCCTTACGGGTGACAGGGGGCGACGATACGCAGTATTTT	CASSSLRVTGGDDTQYF
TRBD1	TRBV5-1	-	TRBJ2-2	TGCGCCGTACGTCCGGGACAGGGGGCCACCGGGGAGCTGTTTTTT	CAVRPGQGATGELFF
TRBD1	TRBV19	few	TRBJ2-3	TGTGCCAGTAGTATCGACGACAGGGGTTCCCGGGCAGATACGCAGTATTTT	CASSIDDRGSRADTQYF
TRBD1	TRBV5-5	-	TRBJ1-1	TGTGCCAGCAGATTAGGGGGCGCGGAGACTGAAGCTTTCTTT	CASRLGGAETEAFF
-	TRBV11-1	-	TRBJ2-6	TGTGCCAGCAGTCCCGTTGGGGGGCCGCACTCTGGGGCCAACGTCCTGACTTTC	CASSPVGGPHSGANVLTF
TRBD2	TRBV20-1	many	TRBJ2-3	TGCAGTGCTAGTGACCTAGCGGGTGGCACAGATACGCAGTATTTT	CSASDLAGGTDTQYF
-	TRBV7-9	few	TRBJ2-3	TGTGCCAGCAGGCCACCCGGCTCGGATACGCAGTATTTT	CASRPPGSDTQYF
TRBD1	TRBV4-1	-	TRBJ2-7	TGCGCCAGCAGCCAATCACAGGGGATTTACGAGCAGTACTTC	CASSQSQGIYEQYF
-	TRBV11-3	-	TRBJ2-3	TGTGCCAGCAGTGGAGAGTACACAGATACGCAGTATTTT	CASSGEYTDTQYF
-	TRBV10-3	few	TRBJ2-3	TGTGCCATCAGTGACCCCTCCCTGGTCGCAGATACGCAGTATTTT	CAISDPSLVADTQYF
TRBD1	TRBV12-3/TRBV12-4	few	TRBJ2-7	TGTGCCAGCAGTTCCGGGACAGGGGCCTCCGAGCAGTACTTC	CASSSGTGASEQYF
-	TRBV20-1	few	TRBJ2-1	TGCAGTGCCATGACACCTCAAGGCGCCAATGAGCAGTTCTTC	CSAMTPQGANEQFF
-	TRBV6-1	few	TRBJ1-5	TGTGCCAGCAGTGATGGGGGAGATTATCGGCCCCAGCATTTT	CASSDGGDYRPQHF
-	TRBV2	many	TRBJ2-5	TGTGCCAGCAGTGAAGGACCTCCCCAAGAGACCCAGTACTTC	CASSEGPPQETQYF
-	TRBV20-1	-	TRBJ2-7	TGCAGTGCTAGAGATCACGAGGGGACCTACGAGCAGTACTTC	CSARDHEGTYEQYF
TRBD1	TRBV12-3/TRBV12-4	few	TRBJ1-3	TGTGCCAGCAGATCAACAGGGGTCTCTGGAAACACCATATATTTT	CASRSTGVSGNTIYF
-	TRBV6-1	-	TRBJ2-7	TGTGCCAGCAGTGAACAACTCTACGAGCAGTACTTC	CASSEQLYEQYF
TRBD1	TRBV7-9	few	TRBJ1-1	TGTGCCAGCAGCGGACAGGCGAGAGGTGAAGCTTTCTTT	CASSGQARGEAFF
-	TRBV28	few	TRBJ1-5	TGTGCCAGCAGGCCCGACACGAGTCAGCCCCAGCATTTT	CASRPDTSQPQHF
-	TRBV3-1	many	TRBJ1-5	TGCGCCAGCAGCCAGGGACGAAATCAGCCCCAGCATTTT	CASSQGRNQPQHF
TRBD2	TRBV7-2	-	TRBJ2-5	TGTGCCAGCAGCTTAAGACTAGCGGAGCAAGAGACCCAGTACTTC	CASSLRLAEQETQYF
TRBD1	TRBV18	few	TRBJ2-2	TGTGCCAGCTCACCTCCGACAGGGGACACCGGGGAGCTGTTTTTT	CASSPPTGDTGELFF